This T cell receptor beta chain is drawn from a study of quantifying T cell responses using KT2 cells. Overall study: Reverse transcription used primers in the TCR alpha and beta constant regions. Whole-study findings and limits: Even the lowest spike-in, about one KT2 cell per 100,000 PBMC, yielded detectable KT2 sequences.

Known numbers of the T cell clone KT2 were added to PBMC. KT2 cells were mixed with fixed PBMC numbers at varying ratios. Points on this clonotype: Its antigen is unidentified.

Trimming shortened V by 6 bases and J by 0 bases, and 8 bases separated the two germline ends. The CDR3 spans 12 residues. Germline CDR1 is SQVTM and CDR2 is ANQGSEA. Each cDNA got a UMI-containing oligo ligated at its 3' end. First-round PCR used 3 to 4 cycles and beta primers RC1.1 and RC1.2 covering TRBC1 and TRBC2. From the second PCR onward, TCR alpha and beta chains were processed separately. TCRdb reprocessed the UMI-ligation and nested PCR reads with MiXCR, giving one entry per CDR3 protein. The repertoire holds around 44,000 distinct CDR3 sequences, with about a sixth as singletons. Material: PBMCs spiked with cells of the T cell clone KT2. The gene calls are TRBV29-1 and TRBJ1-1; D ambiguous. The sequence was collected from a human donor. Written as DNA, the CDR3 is TGCAGCGTCCTGTCTCTGAACACTGAAGCTTTCTTT. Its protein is CSVLSLNTEAFF.